The 26 T cell receptor beta chains in this list originate from one sample, sequenced in a study of cytomegalovirus exposure and HLA in healthy donors. PCR amplification relied on 60 Vbeta primers (plus 13 Jbeta primers). Profiling relied on immunoSEQ multiplex PCR, and the TCRdb table lists in-frame clones only, not all of them. Of 150,000 or so clones listed, about four fifths are singletons. Sequenced input: PBMCs. Receptors originate from a man aged 18 to 29 in good health and CMV-seronegative.

The J gene is TRBJ2-7, the V gene TRBV19; perhaps TRBD1 as D (5 bases). The CDR3 extends over 16 amino acids. Looked up from germline, CDR1 is LNHDA and CDR2 is SQIVND (reference sequence). The V gene lost 3 bases and the J gene lost 4 bases, with 19 bases spanning the gap. CDR3 residues: CASSIFVGLAAYEQYF. In DNA, the CDR3 is TGTGCCAGTAGTATTTTCGTGGGGCTGGCGGCATACGAGCAGTACTTC.

The chain couples TRBV20-1 to TRBJ1-1, with D perhaps TRBD1 (5 bases). Germline V CDR1 and CDR2: DFQATT, SNEGSKA (reference sequence). The CDR3 loop spans 11 amino acids. The ends were cut back, 3 bases at V and 5 bases at J, with 7 bases in the middle. CDR3 nucleotides: TGCAGTGCTAGCAAGGGGACTGAAGCTTTCTTT. It translates to CSASKGTEAFF.

The J gene is TRBJ1-2, the V gene TRBV12-5; D not resolved. The V end lost 1 base, the J end lost 7 bases, and 10 bases lay between the germline ends. CDR1 is LGHNT and CDR2 is FRNRAP in the germline V gene. There are 13 residues in the CDR3. This CDR3 reads CASGLDWAGGYTF. CDR3 DNA sequence: TGTGCTAGTGGTTTGGACTGGGCAGGTGGCTACACCTTC.

This clone has only one observation. V gene TRBV2 combines with J gene TRBJ2-7; D is unclear. This CDR3 is 12 amino acids long. CDR1 SNHLY and CDR2 FYNNEI come from the germline V gene. Deletions cut 6 bases from V and 4 bases from J, with 10 bases between. CDR3 amino acids: CASRPTDYEQYV. The CDR3 bases are TGTGCCAGCAGGCCCACAGATTACGAGCAGTACGTC.

The chain combines TRBV7-9 with TRBJ2-1; maybe TRBD1 (5 bases). CDR1 and CDR2 from the germline V gene are SEHNR and FQNEAQ (reference sequence). Trimming stripped 2 bases from V and 3 bases from J, with 8 bases between. CDR3 length equals 14 residues. The CDR3 coding sequence is TGTGCCAGCAGCTTAAGGGGAAACTACAATGAGCAGTTCTTC. Its protein product is CASSLRGNYNEQFF.

J is TRBJ2-3 and V is TRBV7-2, with 12 bases aligning to TRBD2. Germline V gene lookup returns CDR1 SGHTA and CDR2 FQGNSA. V lost 4 bases, J lost 1 base, and 6 bases stayed unmatched. CDR3 length: 17 amino acids. CDR3 sequence reads: CASSSPRLAGGTDTQYF. Written as DNA, the CDR3 is TGTGCCAGCAGCTCGCCTCGACTAGCGGGGGGCACAGATACGCAGTATTTT. Looking up the rest from reference TRBV7-2 and TRBJ2-3 gives the full variable domain: GAGVSQSPSNKVTEKGKDVELRCDPISGHTALYWYRQSLGQGLEFLIYFQGNSAPDKSGLPSDRFSAERTGGSVSTLTIQRTQQEDSAVYLCASSSPRLAGGTDTQYFGPGTRLTVL.

The chain couples TRBV5-1 to TRBJ1-3; 9 bases map to TRBD1. J was trimmed by 1 base and V by 7 bases; bases with no gene match: 6. The CDR3 has 15 amino acids. Germline V gene sequence: CDR1 SGHRS, CDR2 YFSETQ. The CDR3 is CASGAGTGSGNTIYF. The CDR3 coding sequence is TGCGCCAGCGGCGCCGGGACAGGGTCTGGAAACACCATATATTTT.

This chain joins TRBV7-3 and TRBJ2-4, with D possibly TRBD2 on 5 matching bases. The V and J ends lost 2 bases and 7 bases respectively, with 15 bases between them. Germline V gene data show CDR1 as SGHTA and CDR2 as FQGTGA. The CDR3 is 15 residues long. For the CDR3, the DNA is TGTGCCAGCAGCTTAGTAGGGAGCAGAAGTAACATTCAGTACTTC. It translates to CASSLVGSRSNIQYF.

This clone was found a few times. V usage is TRBV10-1 and J usage is TRBJ2-1; 7 bases line up with TRBD2. J lost 12 bases, V lost 0 bases, and 11 bases had no gene match. Germline assignment: CDR1 WNHNN and CDR2 SYGVQD (reference sequence). The CDR3 contains 15 residues. This CDR3 reads CASSESWGEGRGQFF. In DNA, the CDR3 is TGCGCCAGCAGTGAGTCCTGGGGTGAGGGGAGGGGGCAGTTCTTC.

The chain employs TRBV18 and TRBJ1-3; D not certain. CDR1 and CDR2 from the germline V gene are KGHSH and LQKENI. The CDR3 runs 16 residues. Trimming removed 3 bases from V and 0 bases from J, with 12 bases in between. Here the CDR3 DNA reads TGTGCCAGCTCACCGGAGGCAGCCGGCTCTGGAAACACCATATATTTT. This gives the protein CASSPEAAGSGNTIYF.

The genes are TRBV29-1 and TRBJ2-6; D unclear. Germline assignment: CDR1 SQVTM and CDR2 ANQGSEA. The CDR3 covers 13 residues. The V gene lost 4 bases and the J gene lost 1 base, with 5 bases spanning the gap. The chain's CDR3 is CSVVMSGANVLTF. CDR3 coding DNA: TGCAGCGTTGTAATGTCTGGGGCCAACGTCCTGACTTTC.

The chain is built from TRBV2 and TRBJ2-7, with a tentative D call TRBD1 (7 bases). Germline loops: CDR1 SNHLY, CDR2 FYNNEI. V gave up 4 bases and J gave up 3 bases, with 16 bases separating them. CDR3 length: 15 residues. CDR3 in DNA: TGTGCCAGCAGTGTTTCGAGACAGGGAGGCTACGAGCAGTACGTC. Protein sequence: CASSVSRQGGYEQYV.

This chain uses TRBV6-1 with TRBJ2-1; no clear D gene. Trimming stripped 8 bases from V and 4 bases from J, with 18 bases between. The CDR3 has 15 amino acids. Germline assignment: CDR1 MNHNS and CDR2 SASEGT. The CDR3 nucleotides read TGTGCCAGCGCCCCTTGGGCTAACGCGTACAATGAGCAGTTCTTC. Protein product: CASAPWANAYNEQFF.

The chain employs TRBV7-2 and TRBJ2-5; 11 positions match TRBD2. CDR1 is SGHTA and CDR2 is FQGNSA in the germline V gene. CDR3 size: 15 residues. With V trimmed by 1 base and J by 6 bases, 4 bases remained unmatched. In DNA form, the CDR3 reads TGTGCCAGCAGCTTAGTAGCGGGGGGGATCCAGACCCAGTACTTC. As protein: CASSLVAGGIQTQYF.

The gene calls are TRBV6-4 and TRBJ2-5; 7 bases fit TRBD1. V was pared by 2 bases and J by 3 bases, with 9 bases of the junction left unmatched. The germline gives CDR1 MRHNA, CDR2 SNTAGT. The CDR3 spans 16 residues. In DNA form, the CDR3 reads TGTGCCAGCAGTGACATGCCGACAGGGTGGGAAGAGACCCAGTACTTC. This codes for CASSDMPTGWEETQYF.

The chain carries TRBV6-1 and TRBJ2-1; perhaps TRBD1 as D (6 bases). V gave up 4 bases and J gave up 4 bases, with 11 bases separating them. The germline V gene encodes CDR1 MNHNS and CDR2 SASEGT. This CDR3 is built from 14 residues. CDR3 sequence (DNA): TGTGCCAGCAGTGGCACCGGGACATACAATGAGCAGTTCTTC. This codes for CASSGTGTYNEQFF.

The rearrangement joins TRBV5-4 to TRBJ1-1; TRBD1 matches 12 bases. CDR3 length equals 16 residues. Trimming at V came to 4 bases and at J to 2 bases, leaving 6 bases not matched to a gene. Germline V gene sequence: CDR1 SGHNT, CDR2 YYREEE (reference sequence). This chain's CDR3 is CASSAGTGGKNTEAFF. The DNA of the CDR3 is TGTGCCAGCAGCGCCGGGACAGGGGGCAAAAACACTGAAGCTTTCTTT.

The chain recombines TRBV5-1 with TRBJ2-4; tentatively, D is TRBD1 (5 bases). V lost 1 base and J 8 bases, leaving 16 bases between the germline ends. CDR1 is SGHRS, CDR2 YFSETQ, per germline. The CDR3 is 15 residues long. In nucleotides, the CDR3 is TGCGCCAGCAGCTTGTTAATAGGGGCAGGGTACATTCAGTACTTC. It translates to CASSLLIGAGYIQYF.

The chain is built from TRBV6-1 and TRBJ2-7, with 9 bases that match TRBD1. V lost 0 bases to trimming and J lost 6 bases; unmatched junction nucleotides: 6. The CDR3 contains 15 residues. Per germline, CDR1 MNHNS and CDR2 SASEGT. The CDR3 here is CASSEAMATGGEQYV. The CDR3 nucleotides are TGTGCCAGCAGTGAAGCGATGGCGACAGGGGGCGAGCAGTACGTC.

The chain combines TRBV6-4 with TRBJ2-3; 12 bases map to TRBD2. The CDR3 length is 15 residues. CDR1 and CDR2 from the germline V gene are MRHNA and SNTAGT. J gave up 5 bases and V 0 bases, and 0 bases lay outside the gene matches. In DNA, the CDR3 is TGTGCCAGCAGTGACTCGACTAGCGGGGGAGATACGCAGTATTTT. This sequence encodes CASSDSTSGGDTQYF.

This rearrangement joins TRBV27 to TRBJ1-3, with D maybe TRBD1 (6 bases). The V end lost 6 bases, the J end lost 6 bases, and 15 bases lay between the germline ends. The CDR3 loop spans 14 amino acids. Germline-derived CDR1 and CDR2 are MNHEY and SMNVEV (reference sequence). The CDR3 loop reads CASRGTGPANTIYF. CDR3 sequence (DNA): TGTGCCAGCAGAGGCACAGGGCCAGCAAACACCATATATTTT.

This clone occurred a few times. The rearrangement links TRBV23-1 to TRBJ2-4; D call uncertain. TRBV23-1 is assigned to the ORF class and has an uncertain function. V lost 0 bases to trimming and J lost 0 bases, with 6 bases between them. CDR3 length: 15 residues. CDR3 in DNA: TGCGCCAGCAGTCAATCGTGCGGAGCCAAAAACATTCAGTACTTC. This translates into CASSQSCGAKNIQYF.

Of note for this clone: Other DNA sequences in the sample encode the same CDR3. The gene calls are TRBV5-1 and TRBJ2-3; D may be TRBD2 (5 bases). Between the trimmed V and J ends, which lost 4 bases and 0 bases, there was a span of 15 bases. In germline, CDR1 is SGHRS, CDR2 YFSETQ. The CDR3 totals 16 residues. This CDR3 reads CASSIGDIYSTDTQYF. In nucleotides, the CDR3 is TGCGCCAGCAGCATCGGGGATATTTATAGCACAGATACGCAGTATTTT. Together with reference TRBV5-1 and TRBJ2-3, the CDR3 gives the full variable domain: KAGVTQTPRYLIKTRGQQVTLSCSPISGHRSVSWYQQTPGQGLQFLFEYFSETQRNKGNFPGRFSGRQFSNSRSEMNVSTLELGDSALYLCASSIGDIYSTDTQYFGPGTRLTVL.

This clone was seen more than once but under ten times. This chain links TRBV4-1 with TRBJ1-5; TRBD1 is a possible D gene (5 bases). V gave up 1 base and J gave up 0 bases, with 16 bases separating them. The CDR3 is 18 amino acids. CDR1 is MGHRA and CDR2 is YSYEKL in the germline V gene. The CDR3 bases are TGCGCCAGCAGCCAAGGAAATAGCTTGGGGGGTAGCAATCAGCCCCAGCATTTT. This codes for CASSQGNSLGGSNQPQHF.

This chain joins TRBV10-3 and TRBJ1-1; perhaps TRBD1 as D (5 bases). The CDR3 runs 14 residues. The germline V gene encodes CDR1 ENHRY and CDR2 SYGVKD. Trimming removed 0 bases at V and 5 bases at J, with 10 bases between. In DNA form, the CDR3 reads TGTGCCATCAGTGAGTCGACAGTGGGAACTGAAGCTTTCTTT. Translated, it gives CAISESTVGTEAFF.

The chain has TRBV6-5 and TRBJ2-1, with D possibly matching TRBD1 (5 bases). Germline V lookup: CDR1 MNHEY, CDR2 SVGAGI. This CDR3 is built from 16 residues. V was clipped by 0 bases and J by 0 bases, with 9 bases between them. The CDR3 DNA follows: TGTGCCAGCAGTTACTCAGGGGTTAACTCCTACAATGAGCAGTTCTTC. As protein: CASSYSGVNSYNEQFF.